The table lists the clone carrying this T cell receptor (beta chain) with a few counts. Its antigen is still unknown. Unique molecular identifiers tagged the TCRbeta library. TCRdb itself ran the PCR reads through MiXCR, one entry per CDR3 protein. The sample comprises about 130,000 distinct CDR3 sequences, about 9.6% of which are singletons, and approximately 25% rests with the top ten. This record comes from a study of T-cell reconstitution after alpha-beta-depleted transplantation in children. Study observations and caveats: A year had passed since transplant, and T-cell counts and diversity by then came mostly from newly produced T cells. Some patients showed high day-60 TCRbeta diversity, which derived from surviving recipient T cells and thymic progenitors. The origin of alpha-beta T cells about two months after transplant was reportedly several hundred expanded graft clones.

CDR1 is SGHRS, CDR2 YFSETQ, per germline. V shed 4 bases and J 3 bases; nucleotides not matched to a gene: 9. The CDR3 runs 16 residues. The sequence was obtained from a girl under two years old who had a stem cell transplant for combined immunodeficiency, so the T cells may come from the graft donor. The V and J genes are TRBV5-1 and TRBJ2-3; 9 bases match TRBD2. Material: PBMCs, mostly from graft donor cells, obtained 180 days after TCRalphabeta/CD19-depleted stem cell transplant. As DNA, the CDR3 is TGCGCCAGCAGCCAGTACACTAGCGGGCGAACAGATACGCAGTATTTT. Translating it yields CASSQYTSGRTDTQYF.